The source of this T cell receptor beta chain is a study of T-cell memory formation after mild COVID-19. Using constant-segment primers, 5'RACE produced TCR alpha and TCR beta cDNA libraries carrying sample barcodes and UMIs. TCRdb itself ran the 5' RACE reads through MiXCR, one entry per CDR3 protein. This sample carries under 700,000 distinct CDR3 sequences, 20% of them seen once, and the ten largest clones take approximately 12%. Study results and limitations: Day 15 to 85 contractors were CD4/CD8 balanced; later expanders leaned CD4+.

V shed 0 bases and J 6 bases; nucleotides not matched to a gene: 18. Germline V gene lookup returns CDR1 DFQATT and CDR2 SNEGSKA (reference sequence). The CDR3 extends over 20 amino acids. This clonotype was observed a handful of times. Its antigen remains unknown. The material sequenced was PBMCs or a T cell subset sorted from them (not recorded which). The chain has TRBV20-1 and TRBJ2-1; TRBD2 matches 12 bases. The clonotype was recovered from an adult woman who had mild COVID-19 (a few samples of this study predate the infection). Cell type and time point are not known. CDR3 protein: CSARDSYLKATSGGTNEQFF. The CDR3 bases are TGCAGTGCTAGAGATTCTTACCTGAAGGCGACTAGCGGGGGAACCAATGAGCAGTTCTTC.